The 23 T cell receptor beta chains presented below share a single source sample, sequenced in a study of T-cell reconstitution after alpha-beta-depleted transplantation in children. Unique molecular identifiers were built into the TCRbeta library. MiXCR was run by TCRdb on the PCR reads, yielding one entry per CDR3 protein. The sample lists some 240,000 distinct CDR3 sequences; 9% to 10% were seen once. This specimen was PBMCs from the stem cell graft donor, taken from the stem cell graft. Source of these receptors: a human donor who donated a stem cell graft to a child with SCID.

This clonotype came up many times. The chain couples TRBV4-3 to TRBJ2-3, with D perhaps given as TRBD1 or TRBD2 (5 bases each). Trimming removed 0 bases from V and 2 bases from J, with 12 bases in between. From germline, CDR1 is LGHNA and CDR2 YSLEER. The CDR3 consists of 16 residues. In DNA form, the CDR3 reads TGCGCCAGCAGCCAAGATGGGGGTGACCCCACAGATACGCAGTATTTT. Residues: CASSQDGGDPTDTQYF.

This clonotype was seen many times. This chain uses TRBV20-1 with TRBJ1-5, with 8 bases identical to TRBD1. V gave up 3 bases and J gave up 1 base; unmatched junction bases: 11. Germline loops: CDR1 DFQATT, CDR2 SNEGSKA (reference sequence). The CDR3 is 17 amino acids. In DNA form, the CDR3 reads TGCAGTGCTAGCGTGTCGACAGGGGAATGGAGCAATCAGCCCCAGCATTTT. It yields the protein CSASVSTGEWSNQPQHF.

To note about this clonotype: This may be a read error: a much more frequent sequence differs by one nucleotide. The J gene is TRBJ1-5, the V gene TRBV28; D is perhaps TRBD1 (5 bases). The CDR3 is 13 amino acids. Deletions cut 7 bases from V and 6 bases from J, with 13 bases between. Germline V lookup: CDR1 MDHEN, CDR2 SYDVKM. Here the CDR3 DNA reads TGTGCCAGCACCTTGGGGGATAGTCAGCCCCAGCATTTT. The encoded protein is CASTLGDSQPQHF. The full variable domain, its missing parts supplied by reference TRBV28 and TRBJ1-5, is DVKVTQSSRYLVKRTGEKVFLECVQDMDHENMFWYRQDPGLGLRLIYFSYDVKMKEKGDIPEGYSVSREKKERFSLILESASTNQTSMYLCASTLGDSQPQHFGDGTRLSIL.

As DNA, the CDR3 is TGTGCCAGCAGCCTGCCGGGACAGGACTACGAGCAGTACTTC. Its protein product is CASSLPGQDYEQYF. This chain uses TRBV11-2 with TRBJ2-7, with 8 bases fitting TRBD1. The germline gives CDR1 SGHAT, CDR2 FQNNGV. J was trimmed by 3 bases and V by 5 bases; bases with no gene match: 6. The CDR3 sequence is 14 residues long.

The chain uses TRBV9 and TRBJ1-1, with a possible D match to TRBD1 (5 bases). V was cut by 4 bases and J by 4 bases, with 23 bases left in between. The CDR3 is 17 amino acids. The V gene's germline CDR1 is SGDLS and CDR2 YYNGEE. The CDR3 region has the DNA TGTGCCAGCAGCCCATCGGGCAGGGTGGGGGTGAGCACTGAAGCTTTCTTT. Translating gives CASSPSGRVGVSTEAFF.

This clonotype appeared many times. The rearrangement links TRBV29-1 to TRBJ1-2; 10 bases match TRBD1. V dropped 8 bases and J dropped 3; count of bases not matched to a gene: 3. This CDR3 has 12 residues. Germline CDR1 and CDR2: SQVTM and ANQGSEA. CDR3 coding DNA: TGCAGCTCGACAGGGGGCGACTATGGCTACACCTTC. Translation: CSSTGGDYGYTF.

This clonotype was seen at least ten times. The rearrangement joins TRBV5-1 to TRBJ1-6; D call uncertain. Trimming took off 0 bases at V and 7 bases at J, with 8 bases between the two ends. The CDR3 runs 14 residues. Germline values: CDR1 SGHRS, CDR2 YFSETQ. DNA for the CDR3: TGCGCCAGCAGCTTGGAGGGTAACAATTCACCCCTCCACTTT. This codes for CASSLEGNNSPLHF.

This clonotype has at least ten counts. The rearrangement joins TRBV5-1 to TRBJ1-1, with a weak D call TRBD1 (6 bases). This CDR3 spans 15 amino acids. Per germline, CDR1 SGHRS and CDR2 YFSETQ. With 4 bases removed from V and 1 base from J, the gap between germline ends came to 14 bases. Written as DNA, the CDR3 is TGCGCCAGCAGCCTGAACCCGGGGGCGAACACTGAAGCTTTCTTT. Translation gives CASSLNPGANTEAFF. The variable domain in full, completed from reference TRBV5-1 and TRBJ1-1, reads KAGVTQTPRYLIKTRGQQVTLSCSPISGHRSVSWYQQTPGQGLQFLFEYFSETQRNKGNFPGRFSGRQFSNSRSEMNVSTLELGDSALYLCASSLNPGANTEAFFGQGTRLTVV.

This clonotype was counted at least ten times. J is TRBJ2-2 and V is TRBV5-1; D uncertain. Trimming cost V 4 bases and J 7 bases, with 14 bases left between them. Germline CDR1 and CDR2: SGHRS and YFSETQ. This CDR3 contains 14 residues. CDR3 bases: TGCGCCAGCAGCCCGGACCACTTAGGCGGGGAGCTGTTTTTT. Its protein is CASSPDHLGGELFF.

This clonotype appeared many times. This chain uses TRBV28 with TRBJ2-5; D is ambiguous. CDR3 length: 13 amino acids. Germline V lookup: CDR1 MDHEN, CDR2 SYDVKM. V lost 3 bases to trimming and J lost 3 bases, with 8 bases between them. This chain's CDR3 is CASSFGRKETQYF. CDR3 nucleotide sequence: TGTGCCAGCAGTTTTGGCAGGAAAGAGACCCAGTACTTC.

At least ten counts were recorded for this clonotype. This rearrangement joins TRBV5-1 to TRBJ1-4; D is perhaps TRBD1 (6 bases). Per the germline V gene, CDR1 is SGHRS and CDR2 is YFSETQ. The CDR3 has 13 amino acids. V dropped 5 bases and J dropped 7 bases, with 12 bases sitting between them. The CDR3 DNA reads as TGCGCCAGCAGGCCGGGACAAAGTGAAAAACTGTTTTTT. Amino acids: CASRPGQSEKLFF.

This clonotype has more than one count but fewer than ten. V is TRBV5-1 and J is TRBJ2-4; 13 positions match TRBD2. The CDR3 runs 15 residues. CDR1 is SGHRS and CDR2 is YFSETQ in the germline V gene. Trimming at V came to 0 bases and at J to 6 bases, leaving 0 bases not matched to a gene. As DNA, the CDR3 is TGCGCCAGCAGCTTGGGGACTAGCGGGGGAAACATTCAGTACTTC. Protein sequence: CASSLGTSGGNIQYF.

The table lists this clonotype with many counts. The V gene is TRBV12-3 or TRBV12-4, the J gene TRBJ2-2; no reliable D call. Trimming removed 3 bases at V and 5 bases at J, with 13 bases between. The CDR3 loop spans 15 amino acids. The CDR3 DNA follows: TGTGCCAGCAGTTTGCGGCAGGATGGAACCGGGGAGCTGTTTTTT. This sequence encodes CASSLRQDGTGELFF.

The J gene is TRBJ2-2, the V gene TRBV18; D is unresolved. From germline, CDR1 is KGHSH and CDR2 LQKENI. The CDR3 is 13 residues long. The V gene lost 5 bases and the J gene lost 3 bases, with 7 bases spanning the gap. CDR3 in DNA: TGTGCCAGCTCAGCCTGGGACACCGGGGAGCTGTTTTTT. This encodes CASSAWDTGELFF.

This clonotype was observed many times. The chain combines TRBV5-6 with TRBJ2-5; 7 bases match TRBD1. Germline V lookup: CDR1 SGHDT, CDR2 YYEEEE. V was clipped by 2 bases and J by 2 bases; unmatched bases: 6. This CDR3 is 15 amino acids long. The CDR3 sequence: CASSFWSGGQETQYF. The CDR3 DNA sequence: TGTGCCAGCAGCTTTTGGTCAGGGGGTCAAGAGACCCAGTACTTC.

This clonotype has at least ten counts. This chain connects TRBV7-2 to TRBJ2-5; TRBD2 matches 8 bases. Germline V gene sequence: CDR1 SGHTA, CDR2 FQGNSA. The CDR3 consists of 16 residues. V was pared by 2 bases and J by 4 bases, with 9 bases of the junction left unmatched. For the CDR3, the DNA is TGTGCCAGCAGCTTATTTGTTCCGGGGGGGAGAGAGACCCAGTACTTC. Translating it yields CASSLFVPGGRETQYF.

This chain links TRBV18 with TRBJ2-7; TRBD2 is a possible D gene (6 bases). V gave up 2 bases and J gave up 2 bases, with 16 bases separating them. Germline-derived CDR1 and CDR2 are KGHSH and LQKENI. The CDR3 totals 16 residues. CDR3 residues: CASSPMGTLNTYEQYF. The CDR3 nucleotides read TGTGCCAGCTCACCAATGGGGACTTTGAATACCTACGAGCAGTACTTC.

This clonotype was detected ten times or more. This chain joins TRBV5-1 and TRBJ1-1; D gene unclear. The germline V gene has CDR1 SGHRS and CDR2 YFSETQ. The CDR3 contains 14 residues. V shed 0 bases and J shed 8 bases, with 14 bases lying between them. The CDR3 spells CASSLEVSNAEAFF. Here the CDR3 DNA reads TGCGCCAGCAGCTTGGAAGTCAGTAACGCCGAAGCTTTCTTT.

This clonotype was found many times. The rearrangement links TRBV5-1 to TRBJ2-7; TRBD1 is a possible D gene (6 bases). This CDR3 has 15 amino acids. Germline V gives CDR1 SGHRS, CDR2 YFSETQ. V dropped 0 bases and J dropped 4 bases, with 14 bases sitting between them. The CDR3, as DNA: TGCGCCAGCAGCTTGGAGGGGACACCATCATACGAGCAGTACTTC. It is translated as CASSLEGTPSYEQYF.

The sample holds a few counts of this clonotype. The V and J genes are TRBV5-1 and TRBJ1-1; D gene unclear. CDR3 length: 13 amino acids. Trimming removed 5 bases at V and 5 bases at J, with 13 bases between. The germline CDR1 and CDR2 sequences are SGHRS and YFSETQ. The CDR3 DNA is TGCGCCAGCAGGGGTCCAGGAGGGACTGAAGCTTTCTTT. Amino acids: CASRGPGGTEAFF.

The table lists this clonotype with many counts. The V and J genes are TRBV28 and TRBJ1-3, with 9 bases aligning to TRBD1. The CDR3 contains 16 residues. Looked up from germline, CDR1 is MDHEN and CDR2 is SYDVKM. Unmatched junction bases numbered 8, after V lost 4 bases and J lost 4 bases. This chain's CDR3 is CASSSITGTGGNTIYF. CDR3 nucleotide sequence: TGTGCCAGCAGTTCGATCACCGGGACAGGGGGAAACACCATATATTTT.

This clonotype has more than one count but fewer than ten. V usage is TRBV12-3 or TRBV12-4 and J usage is TRBJ1-5, with D perhaps TRBD1 (5 bases). Trimming stripped 4 bases from V and 1 base from J, with 8 bases between. CDR3 length equals 14 residues. Written as DNA, the CDR3 is TGTGCCAGCAGTTCTGGGGACAGCAATCAGCCCCAGCATTTT. It translates to CASSSGDSNQPQHF.

Ten or more counts support this clonotype. The V and J genes are TRBV5-1 and TRBJ2-7; possible D gene TRBD1, 5 bases. The CDR3 consists of 14 residues. CDR1 is SGHRS, CDR2 YFSETQ, per germline. V lost 0 bases to trimming and J lost 1 base, with 8 bases between them. In DNA form, the CDR3 reads TGCGCCAGCAGCTTGGGACAGTATTCCTACGAGCAGTACTTC. It translates to CASSLGQYSYEQYF.